This TCR beta chain was obtained from a study of blood T cells in healthy people across ages. On the study more broadly: Template switching retrieved approximately one barcoded beta molecule for each two T cells.

With regard to this clonotype: What it binds is unknown.

Study-wide results and caveats: Naive T cell percentage strongly correlated with TCR beta diversity.

A second PCR, run for about 7 to 11 cycles, used a sample-barcoded 5' primer plus a J-beta primer mix. Every single cDNA molecule received a tag from a template-switch adaptor with 12 random nucleotides. No fewer than 3 million CDR3-containing paired-end reads came from each sample. TCRdb redid the calling of the 5' RACE reads with MiXCR, one entry per CDR3 protein. Among about 1.7 million distinct CDR3 sequences listed, about 28% were seen once. The CDR3 contains 15 residues. CDR1 and CDR2 from the germline V gene are MNHEY and SMNVEV (reference sequence). The sequencing sample was made of blood. The chain employs TRBV27 and TRBJ2-4; D perhaps matches TRBD1 (6 bases). The J call could be wrong; TRBJ2-7 is a better fit for the DNA end. The sequence came from a woman aged 25 to 39 in good health. Here the CDR3 reads CASSLTGTKHYEQYF. The CDR3 nucleotides read TGTGCCAGCAGTTTAACCGGGACAAAGCACTACGAGCAGTACTTC.